This is a list of T cell receptor beta chains from one sample in a study of control samples from healthy donors and cancer patients. Generated by immunoSEQ multiplex PCR, the TCRdb table keeps only in-frame clones and is missing some. Of under 200,000 clones in the sample, about 90% were seen once. Sequencing was carried out using blood. The receptors come from a woman in her twenties or thirties in good health. CDR3s include the opening cysteine and the closing phenylalanine or tryptophan. Fields, in order: D gene, J gene, clone size, V gene, CDR3 DNA, CDR3 protein. A D gene is named only where the DNA matches it firmly. The listing skips clone size in some rows; elsewhere it reads once, few, many or a size class.

NA TRBJ1-5 few TRBV19 TGTGCCAGTAGTATGGGGGGGGCTCCTAATCAGCCCCAGCATTTT CASSMGGAPNQPQHF
NA TRBJ2-7 NA TRBV5-4 TGTGCCAGCAGCTTGGGTCAGGGATCCTACGAGCAGTACTTC CASSLGQGSYEQYF
NA TRBJ1-2 once TRBV5-4 TGTGCCAGCAGCTTGGGGGGGGGTGGCTACACCTTC CASSLGGGGYTF
NA TRBJ1-2 NA TRBV6-6 TGTGCCAGCAGTTATACCGACAGGAATAACTATGGCTACACCTTC CASSYTDRNNYGYTF
NA TRBJ2-1 once TRBV5-4 TGTGCCAGCAGCTTGGACGGTAGCTCCTACAATGAGCAGTTCTTC CASSLDGSSYNEQFF
NA TRBJ1-1 NA TRBV12-3/TRBV12-4 TGTGCCAGCAGTTCCTGGGATAGGACTGAAGCTTTCTTT CASSSWDRTEAFF
NA TRBJ2-5 NA TRBV6-5 TGTGCCACCGACGAGGGGGGAGGAGAGACCCAGTACTTC CATDEGGGETQYF
NA TRBJ2-3 few TRBV7-2 TGTGCCAGCAGCCCTACAGGGACAGATACGCAGTATTTT CASSPTGTDTQYF
TRBD1 TRBJ2-7 NA TRBV6-5 TGTGCCAGCAGGGTACAGGGGGCCCTCTATTACGAGCAGTACTTC CASRVQGALYYEQYF
NA TRBJ1-1 NA TRBV2 TGTGCCAGCAGTGATGGGTATAACACTGAAGCTTTCTTT CASSDGYNTEAFF
NA TRBJ1-6 NA TRBV27 TGTGCCAGCAGTCCCTTCCGGACAGTTAATTCACCCCTCCACTTT CASSPFRTVNSPLHF
TRBD1 TRBJ2-2 NA TRBV19 TGTGCCAGTAGTAGACAGGGGGCCGCGAACACCGGGGAGCTGTTTTTT CASSRQGAANTGELFF
NA TRBJ1-2 NA TRBV30 TGTGCCTGGAGTGTACCACCCCTCACCCGCCATGGCTACACCTTC CAWSVPPLTRHGYTF
TRBD2 TRBJ2-1 NA TRBV25-1 TGTGCCAGCTCGGGACTAGCGGGAGGGAATGAGCAGTTCTTC CASSGLAGGNEQFF
NA TRBJ2-2 NA TRBV5-1 TGCGCCAGCAGCTTGGACTCGAGGCCCGGGGAGCTGTTTTTT CASSLDSRPGELFF
NA TRBJ2-3 NA TRBV11-2 TGTGCCAGCAGCTTAAGCCTCGCTACAGATACGCAGTATTTT CASSLSLATDTQYF